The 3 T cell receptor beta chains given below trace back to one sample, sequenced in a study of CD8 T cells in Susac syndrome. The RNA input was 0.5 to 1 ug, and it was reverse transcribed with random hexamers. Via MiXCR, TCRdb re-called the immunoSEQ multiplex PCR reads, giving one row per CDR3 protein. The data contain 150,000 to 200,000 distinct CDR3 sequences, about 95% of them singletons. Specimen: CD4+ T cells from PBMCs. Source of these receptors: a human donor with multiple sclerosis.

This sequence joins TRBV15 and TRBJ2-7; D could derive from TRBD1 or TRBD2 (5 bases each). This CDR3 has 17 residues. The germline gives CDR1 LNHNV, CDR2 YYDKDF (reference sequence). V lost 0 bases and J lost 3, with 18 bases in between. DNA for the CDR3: TGTGCCACCAGCAGAGATTATGAGGCAGGGAGAAGCTACGAGCAGTACTTC. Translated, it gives CATSRDYEAGRSYEQYF.

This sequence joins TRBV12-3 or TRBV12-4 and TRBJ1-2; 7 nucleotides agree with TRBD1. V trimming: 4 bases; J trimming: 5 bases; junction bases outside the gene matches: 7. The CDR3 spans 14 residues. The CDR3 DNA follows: TGTGCCAGCAGTTCTAACAGGGGCGGATATGGCTACACCTTC. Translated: CASSSNRGGYGYTF.

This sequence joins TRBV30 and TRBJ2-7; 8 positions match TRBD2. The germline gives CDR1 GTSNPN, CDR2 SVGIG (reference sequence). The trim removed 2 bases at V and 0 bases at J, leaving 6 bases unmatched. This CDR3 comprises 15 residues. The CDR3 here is CAWSLTGGVSYEQYF. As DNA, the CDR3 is TGTGCCTGGAGTCTAACGGGGGGGGTCTCCTACGAGCAGTACTTC.